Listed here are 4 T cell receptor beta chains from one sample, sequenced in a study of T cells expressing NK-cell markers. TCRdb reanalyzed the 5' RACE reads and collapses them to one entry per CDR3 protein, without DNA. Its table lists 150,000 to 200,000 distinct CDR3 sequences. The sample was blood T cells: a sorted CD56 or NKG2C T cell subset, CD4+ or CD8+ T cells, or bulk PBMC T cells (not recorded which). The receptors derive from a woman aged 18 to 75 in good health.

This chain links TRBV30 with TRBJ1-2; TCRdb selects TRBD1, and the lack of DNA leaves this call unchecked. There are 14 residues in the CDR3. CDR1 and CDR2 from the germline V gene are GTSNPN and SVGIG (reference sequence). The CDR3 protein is CAWSVRVKGYGYTF.

This chain's CDR3 is CSASKGFNYGYTF. V and J are TRBV20-1 and TRBJ1-2. The CDR3 is made up of 13 amino acids. Looked up from germline, CDR1 is DFQATT and CDR2 is SNEGSKA (reference sequence).

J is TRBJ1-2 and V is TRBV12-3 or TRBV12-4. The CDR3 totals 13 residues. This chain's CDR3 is CASSLAVPYGYTF.

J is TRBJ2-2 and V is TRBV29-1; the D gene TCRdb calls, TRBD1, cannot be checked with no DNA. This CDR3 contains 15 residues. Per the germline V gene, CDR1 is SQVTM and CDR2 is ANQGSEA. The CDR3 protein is CSGKQGTGGSGELFF.